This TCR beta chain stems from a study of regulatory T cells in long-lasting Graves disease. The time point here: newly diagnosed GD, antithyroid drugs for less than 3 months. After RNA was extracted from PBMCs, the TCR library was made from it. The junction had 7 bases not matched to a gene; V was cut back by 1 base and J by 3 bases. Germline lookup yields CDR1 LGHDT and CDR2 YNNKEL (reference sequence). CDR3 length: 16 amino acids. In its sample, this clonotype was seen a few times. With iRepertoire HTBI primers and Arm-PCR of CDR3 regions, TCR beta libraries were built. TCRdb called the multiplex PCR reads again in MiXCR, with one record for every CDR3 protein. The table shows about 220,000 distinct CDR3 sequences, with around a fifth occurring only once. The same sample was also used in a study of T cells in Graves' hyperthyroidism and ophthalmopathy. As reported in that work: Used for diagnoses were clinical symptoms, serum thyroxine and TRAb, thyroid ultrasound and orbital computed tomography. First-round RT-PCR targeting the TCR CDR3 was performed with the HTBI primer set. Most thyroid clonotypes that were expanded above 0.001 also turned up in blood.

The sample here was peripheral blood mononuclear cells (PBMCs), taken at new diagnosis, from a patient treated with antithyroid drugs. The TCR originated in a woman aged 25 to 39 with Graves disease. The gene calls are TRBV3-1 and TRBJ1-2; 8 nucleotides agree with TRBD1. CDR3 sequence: CASSQAIRTGYYGYTF. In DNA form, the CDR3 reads TGTGCCAGCAGCCAAGCAATCAGGACAGGGTACTATGGCTACACCTTC.